The 30 T cell receptor beta chains below were found in one sample sequenced in a study of T cell responses to AZD1222 COVID-19 vaccine. Repertoires were generated with immunoSEQ multiplex PCR, while TCRdb's copy carries only in-frame clones and drops some. The sample consists of fewer than 180,000 clones, 85% to 95% of them appearing once. The sequencing used peripheral blood, collected on day 0 of AZD1222 vaccination. These receptors all stem from an adult in good health.

The chain couples TRBV5-6 to TRBJ1-5; tentative D call: TRBD1 (6 bases). Germline CDR1 SGHDT, CDR2 YYEEEE. The CDR3 is 15 amino acids. With 4 bases removed from V and 2 bases from J, the gap between germline ends came to 13 bases. CDR3 protein: CASSAQGNGNQPQHF. In nucleotides, the CDR3 is TGTGCCAGCAGCGCACAGGGAAACGGCAATCAGCCCCAGCATTTT.

The chain links TRBV7-8 to TRBJ2-7; 7 nucleotides agree with TRBD1. This CDR3 comprises 14 residues. Trimming removed 4 bases from V and 5 bases from J; junction bases left unmatched: 8. CDR1 SGHVS and CDR2 FQNEAQ come from the germline V gene. DNA for the CDR3: TGTGCCAGCAGCTCACCCGGGACAGCCCACGAGCAGTACGTC. This codes for CASSSPGTAHEQYV.

The chain has TRBV6-2 or TRBV6-3 and TRBJ2-3, with TRBD2 matching over 10 bases. The length of the CDR3 is 16 residues. Germline CDR1 reads MNHEY; CDR2 reads SVGEGT. V shed 0 bases, J shed 6 bases, and the junction held 6 bases outside the gene matches. In DNA, the CDR3 is TGTGCCAGCAGTTACTCGAACCTAGCGGGAGCCGATACGCAGTATTTT. Protein: CASSYSNLAGADTQYF.

This clone was recorded once. The V call is TRBV14, the J call TRBJ2-1, with 8 bases identical to TRBD2. Germline CDR1 SGHDN, CDR2 FVKESK. The CDR3 is 17 amino acids. The V segment lost 0 bases and the J segment 9 bases; nucleotides outside the gene matches: 13. Here the CDR3 reads CASSQDSGTWQRIEQFF. The DNA for the CDR3 is TGTGCCAGCAGCCAAGATAGCGGGACCTGGCAAAGGATTGAGCAGTTCTTC. Looking up the rest from reference TRBV14 and TRBJ2-1 gives the full variable domain: EAGVTQFPSHSVIEKGQTVTLRCDPISGHDNLYWYRRVMGKEIKFLLHFVKESKQDESGMPNNRFLAERTGGTYSTLKVQPAELEDSGVYFCASSQDSGTWQRIEQFFGPGTRLTVL.

The CDR3 is CASSGLAGWDEQFF. CDR3 sequence (DNA): TGTGCCAGCAGTGGACTAGCGGGGTGGGATGAGCAGTTCTTC. The gene calls are TRBV2 and TRBJ2-1; TRBD2 aligns across 11 bases. Unmatched junction bases numbered 4, after V lost 4 bases and J lost 8 bases. The CDR3 covers 14 residues. Germline CDR1 and CDR2: SNHLY and FYNNEI.

The rearrangement joins TRBV7-2 to TRBJ2-2, with a weak D call TRBD2 (7 bases). V shed 4 bases and J shed 0 bases, with 9 bases lying between them. Germline V gives CDR1 SGHTA, CDR2 FQGNSA. The CDR3 extends over 15 amino acids. Here the CDR3 DNA reads TGTGCCAGCAGCTGGCGGGGGCCGAACACCGGGGAGCTGTTTTTT. Amino acids: CASSWRGPNTGELFF.

The chain combines TRBV6-1 with TRBJ2-1; D remains ambiguous. CDR3 length: 13 amino acids. Germline loops: CDR1 MNHNS, CDR2 SASEGT. The germline V and J ends were trimmed by 3 bases and 7 bases, with 10 bases remaining between them. CDR3 bases: TGTGCCAGCAGTGATTGGGTGGGGAATGAGCAGTTCTTC. It codes for CASSDWVGNEQFF.

The chain uses TRBV12-2 and TRBJ2-1; the table's D gene call, TRBD2, was not cross checked with the DNA. TRBV12-2 constitutes a pseudogene. The CDR3 extends over 18 amino acids. The CDR3, as DNA: TGTGCAAGTCGCTTAGAGGGTATGACTAGCGGGGGGGCCTATGAGCAGTTCTTC. Its protein product is CASRLEGMTSGGAYEQFF.

The genes are TRBV7-9 and TRBJ2-3, with unresolved D. This CDR3 comprises 10 residues. Trimming left V 10 bases short and J 4 bases short, with 6 bases between. Germline V gene sequence: CDR1 SEHNR, CDR2 FQNEAQ (reference sequence). This chain's CDR3 is CAKNPDTQYF. As DNA, the CDR3 is TGTGCCAAGAACCCAGATACGCAGTATTTT.

This clone was observed once. The rearrangement joins TRBV9 to TRBJ2-1, with 10 bases aligning to TRBD1. With V trimmed by 3 bases and J by 7 bases, 16 bases remained unmatched. The CDR3 runs to 18 residues. In germline, CDR1 is SGDLS, CDR2 YYNGEE. The CDR3 sequence: CASSATSGTGELGNEQFF. The CDR3 coding sequence is TGTGCCAGCAGCGCCACCTCCGGGACAGGGGAATTAGGGAATGAGCAGTTCTTC.

The chain is built from TRBV10-3 and TRBJ1-4; D gene ambiguous. The germline CDR1 and CDR2 sequences are ENHRY and SYGVKD. This CDR3 comprises 12 residues. Trimming removed 3 bases at V and 15 bases at J, with 14 bases between. This chain's CDR3 is CAISDNGGGLFF. The CDR3 bases are TGTGCCATCAGTGATAATGGTGGAGGGTTGTTTTTT.

The chain is built from TRBV7-9 and TRBJ2-5; D is uncertain. This CDR3 is built from 14 residues. The V gene lost 2 bases and the J gene lost 3 bases, with 10 bases spanning the gap. In germline, CDR1 is SEHNR, CDR2 FQNEAQ (reference sequence). The CDR3 coding sequence is TGTGCCAGCAGCTTAAGGTGGGATGAAGAGACCCAGTACTTC. Translation gives CASSLRWDEETQYF.

The chain combines TRBV7-8 with TRBJ1-5; D gene ambiguous. This CDR3 region has 16 residues. V was cut by 1 base and J by 7 bases, with 17 bases left in between. The germline V gene has CDR1 SGHVS and CDR2 FQNEAQ. DNA of the CDR3: TGTGCCAGCAGCTTAGATCCCGGGGTTAGAGGGCAGCCCCAGCATTTT. Encoded protein: CASSLDPGVRGQPQHF.

This clone was counted only a few times. The chain uses TRBV5-4 and TRBJ2-1, with no clear D. Germline lookup yields CDR1 SGHNT and CDR2 YYREEE (reference sequence). Trimming took off 0 bases at V and 7 bases at J, with 11 bases between the two ends. This CDR3 spans 14 amino acids. Here the CDR3 DNA reads TGTGCCAGCAGCTTGGGTCTATTGAAGAATGAGCAGTTCTTC. Encoded protein: CASSLGLLKNEQFF.

This chain links TRBV4-2 with TRBJ2-7; possibly TRBD1 or TRBD2 for D (5 bases each). The length of the CDR3 is 15 residues. CDR1 and CDR2 from the germline V gene are LGHNA and YNFKEQ. The germline V and J ends were trimmed by 0 bases and 4 bases, with 13 bases remaining between them. In DNA form, the CDR3 reads TGTGCCAGCAGCCAAGATCTCGGGACCTATTACGAGCAGTACGTC. This encodes CASSQDLGTYYEQYV.

The chain combines TRBV18 with TRBJ2-5; the D is unclear. The CDR3 sequence is 15 residues long. Germline values: CDR1 KGHSH, CDR2 LQKENI. V was clipped by 6 bases and J by 2 bases, with 16 bases between them. Here the CDR3 reads CASSLGPEPQETQYF. The CDR3 DNA follows: TGTGCCAGCTCCCTCGGACCAGAACCTCAAGAGACCCAGTACTTC.

J is TRBJ2-5 and V is TRBV4-3; TRBD2 agrees at 8 bases. The germline CDR1 and CDR2 sequences are LGHNA and YSLEER. Trimming cost V 1 base and J 1 base; bases outside gene matches: 2. The CDR3 length is 15 residues. For the CDR3, the DNA is TGCGCCAGCAGCCAAGCGGGAGGGCCCCAAGAGACCCAGTACTTC. Its translation: CASSQAGGPQETQYF.

The chain combines TRBV9 with TRBJ1-6, with a possible D match to TRBD1 (5 bases). Trimming took 4 bases from V and 9 from J, leaving 20 bases between them. The CDR3 runs to 16 residues. The germline V gene has CDR1 SGDLS and CDR2 YYNGEE. This CDR3 reads CASSPRDLLRSSPLHF. CDR3 coding DNA: TGTGCCAGCAGCCCGAGGGACCTCCTTCGGAGTTCACCCCTCCACTTT. The full variable domain, rest sourced from reference TRBV9 and TRBJ1-6, is DSGVTQTPKHLITATGQRVTLRCSPRSGDLSVYWYQQSLDQGLQFLIQYYNGEERAKGNILERFSAQQFPDLHSELNLSSLELGDSALYFCASSPRDLLRSSPLHFGNGTRLTVT.

V usage is TRBV29-1 and J usage is TRBJ2-1; 13 bases are shared with TRBD2. The CDR3 covers 14 residues. V gave up 7 bases and J gave up 5 bases; unmatched junction bases: 5. Germline CDR1 SQVTM, CDR2 ANQGSEA. In DNA form, the CDR3 reads TGCAGCGCGTGGGGGACTAGCGGGGACAATGAGCAGTTCTTC. It is translated as CSAWGTSGDNEQFF.

This sequence joins TRBV28 and TRBJ2-2, with TRBD1 matching 7 bases. The CDR3 loop spans 13 amino acids. Germline CDR1 and CDR2: MDHEN and SYDVKM. With V trimmed by 8 bases and J by 3 bases, 3 bases remained unmatched. The DNA of the CDR3 is TGTGCCAGCTCCGGGACAGACACCGGGGAGCTGTTTTTT. It specifies CASSGTDTGELFF. The full variable domain, in which reference TRBV28 and TRBJ2-2 provide the parts outside the CDR3, is DVKVTQSSRYLVKRTGEKVFLECVQDMDHENMFWYRQDPGLGLRLIYFSYDVKMKEKGDIPEGYSVSREKKERFSLILESASTNQTSMYLCASSGTDTGELFFGEGSRLTVL.

The J gene is TRBJ2-5, the V gene TRBV5-4; D is perhaps TRBD2 (6 bases). The V gene's germline CDR1 is SGHNT and CDR2 YYREEE (reference sequence). Trimming took 1 base from V and 2 from J, leaving 9 bases between them. This CDR3 region has 14 residues. The DNA for the CDR3 is TGTGCCAGCAGCTTGCGGAGGGCTCAAGAGACCCAGTACTTC. Translating it yields CASSLRRAQETQYF.

The chain joins TRBV4-1 to TRBJ2-3; D perhaps matches TRBD1 (5 bases). The germline V gene has CDR1 MGHRA and CDR2 YSYEKL. The CDR3 consists of 14 residues. The germline V and J ends were trimmed by 4 bases and 3 bases, with 11 bases remaining between them. CDR3 DNA: TGCGCCAGCAGCCCCGAAAGGGGAACAGATACGCAGTATTTT. This gives the protein CASSPERGTDTQYF.

In this sample, this clone turned up once. This rearrangement joins TRBV19 to TRBJ1-1; maybe TRBD1 (6 bases). Looked up from germline, CDR1 is LNHDA and CDR2 is SQIVND (reference sequence). Between the trimmed V and J ends, which lost 11 bases and 3 bases, there was a span of 19 bases. The CDR3 is made up of 14 amino acids. In DNA form, the CDR3 reads TGTGCCGGCAGGCCTCACTCAGGGGACACTGAAGCTTTCTTT. Protein: CAGRPHSGDTEAFF.

The chain couples TRBV7-8 to TRBJ1-1; possibly TRBD1 for D (5 bases). The V end was cut by 4 bases, the J end by 0 bases, with 21 bases between. Germline V gene data show CDR1 as SGHVS and CDR2 as FQNEAQ. There are 18 residues in the CDR3. The CDR3 coding sequence is TGTGCCAGCAGCTCACCCTCTCGGCTGACAGATATGAACACTGAAGCTTTCTTT. Encoded protein: CASSSPSRLTDMNTEAFF.

The CDR3 reads CAYNFLNYGYTF. CDR3 sequence (DNA): TGTGCCTACAACTTTCTTAACTATGGCTACACCTTC. The chain recombines TRBV30 with TRBJ1-2; no reliable D call. Germline CDR1 and CDR2: GTSNPN and SVGIG (reference sequence). The length of the CDR3 is 12 residues. V lost 7 bases and J lost 1, with 10 bases in between.

This chain joins TRBV28 and TRBJ1-2; D gene unclear. CDR1 is MDHEN and CDR2 is SYDVKM in the germline V gene. The CDR3 has 13 residues. The V end was cut by 7 bases, the J end by 7 bases, with 16 bases between. The CDR3 spells CASTGALRSGYTF. The CDR3 nucleotides read TGTGCCAGCACTGGAGCGTTGCGGAGTGGCTACACCTTC.

V gene TRBV24-1 combines with J gene TRBJ1-2; no firm D call. Looked up from germline, CDR1 is KGHDR and CDR2 is SFDVKD. The CDR3 sequence is 12 residues long. V was pared by 9 bases and J by 2 bases, with 9 bases between. DNA of the CDR3: TGTGCCACCCGCGGTACAAACTATGGCTACACCTTC. Its protein product is CATRGTNYGYTF.

This chain uses TRBV18 with TRBJ2-6, with a tentative D call TRBD2 (6 bases). The CDR3 runs to 16 residues. V was trimmed by 2 bases and J by 1 base, leaving 9 bases between them. Looked up from germline, CDR1 is KGHSH and CDR2 is LQKENI. CDR3 sequence reads: CASSPSGTSGANVLTF. DNA of the CDR3: TGTGCCAGCTCACCATCAGGGACTTCTGGGGCCAACGTCCTGACTTTC.

The chain uses TRBV6-5 and TRBJ1-2, with a weak D call TRBD1 (6 bases). This CDR3 has 14 amino acids. Looked up from germline, CDR1 is MNHEY and CDR2 is SVGAGI. Trimming pared 7 bases from V and 4 bases from J, leaving 16 bases between. DNA of the CDR3: TGTGCCAGCACTCCTCTGGGGGCAGTCTATGGCTACACCTTC. Protein product: CASTPLGAVYGYTF.

In this sample, this clone turned up a few times. The chain combines TRBV7-2 with TRBJ2-3; 14 positions agree with TRBD2. Germline CDR1 reads SGHTA; CDR2 reads FQGNSA. The J segment lost 0 bases and the V segment lost 3 bases, leaving 8 bases of the junction unmatched. This CDR3 region has 19 residues. CDR3 in DNA: TGTGCCAGCAGCTTGGGAGGGGGACTAGCGGGAGTTAGCACAGATACGCAGTATTTT. It is translated as CASSLGGGLAGVSTDTQYF.